Listed below are T cell receptor beta chains from one sample, sequenced in a study of cytomegalovirus exposure and HLA in healthy donors. The table came from immunoSEQ multiplex PCR; TCRdb's copy has only in-frame clones and leaves some out. The sample carries roughly 150,000 clones, approximately 78% recorded once. The material sequenced was PBMCs. These receptor sequences come from a young woman in good health and CMV-seronegative. Both conserved end residues are part of each CDR3. The D gene is left open where the match is weak.

V gene	J gene	D gene	CDR3 protein	CDR3 DNA
TRBV27	TRBJ1-4	NA	CASSAGRGGGREKLFF	TGTGCCAGCAGTGCCGGTCGCGGGGGAGGTCGAGAAAAACTGTTTTTT
TRBV19	TRBJ1-1	NA	CASSITFRTEAFF	TGTGCCAGTAGTATCACGTTTCGGACTGAAGCTTTCTTT
TRBV18	TRBJ2-5	NA	CASTALVGAQETQYF	TGTGCCAGCACCGCGTTGGTGGGGGCCCAAGAGACCCAGTACTTC
TRBV6-6	TRBJ2-7	NA	CASSYGQTYEQYF	TGTGCCAGCAGTTACGGACAAACCTACGAGCAGTACTTC
TRBV6-1	TRBJ2-1	TRBD2	CASSATSGSSYNEQFF	TGTGCCAGCAGTGCTACTAGCGGGAGCTCCTACAATGAGCAGTTCTTC
TRBV4-1	TRBJ2-7	TRBD2	CASSQLPAGDYEQYF	TGCGCCAGCAGCCAATTGCCAGCGGGAGACTACGAGCAGTACTTC
TRBV7-2	TRBJ2-7	TRBD2	CASSWRGGGRSYEQYF	TGTGCCAGCTCCTGGCGGGGGGGCGGGAGATCCTACGAGCAGTACTTC
TRBV9	TRBJ2-5	NA	CASSVGGSGETQYF	TGTGCCAGCAGCGTAGGTGGGAGCGGAGAGACCCAGTACTTC
TRBV6-6	TRBJ1-4	NA	CASSYSRLKHEKLFF	TGTGCCAGCAGTTACTCTCGACTCAAGCATGAAAAACTGTTTTTT
TRBV6-1	TRBJ2-5	TRBD1	CASSGQGSETQYF	TGTGCCAGCAGTGGACAGGGGTCGGAGACCCAGTACTTC